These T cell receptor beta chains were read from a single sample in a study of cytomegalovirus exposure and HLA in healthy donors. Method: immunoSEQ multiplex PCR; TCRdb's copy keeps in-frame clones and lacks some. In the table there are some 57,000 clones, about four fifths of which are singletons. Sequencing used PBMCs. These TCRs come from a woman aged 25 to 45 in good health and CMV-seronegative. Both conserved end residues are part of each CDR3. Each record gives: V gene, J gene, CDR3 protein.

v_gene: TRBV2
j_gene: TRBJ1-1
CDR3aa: CASSVQGGAATEAFF

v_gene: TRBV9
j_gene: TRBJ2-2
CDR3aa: CASSVGTGGRAGTGELFF

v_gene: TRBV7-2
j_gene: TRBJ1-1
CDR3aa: CASSPRGDRGAFF

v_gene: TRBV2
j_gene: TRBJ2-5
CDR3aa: CASSEPRYQETQYF

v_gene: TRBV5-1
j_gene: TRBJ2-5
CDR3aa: CASSLRLVSETQYF

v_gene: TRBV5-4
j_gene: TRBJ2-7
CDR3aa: CASSLGPGGYEQYF

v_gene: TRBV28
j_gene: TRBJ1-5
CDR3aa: CASSLWSPSGRLGGQPQHF

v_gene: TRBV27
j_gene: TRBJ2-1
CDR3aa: CASSLSMGSGTEQFF

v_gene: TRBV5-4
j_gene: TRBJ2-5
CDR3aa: CASSVGQGPQETQYF

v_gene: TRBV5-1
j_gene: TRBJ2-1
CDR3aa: CASSLGDNEQFF

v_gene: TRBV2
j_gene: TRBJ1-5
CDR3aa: CASSAERQPQHF

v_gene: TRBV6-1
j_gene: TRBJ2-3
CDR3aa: CASTPTSGRDTQYF

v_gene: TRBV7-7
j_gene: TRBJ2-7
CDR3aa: CASSLYLTGNSYEQYF

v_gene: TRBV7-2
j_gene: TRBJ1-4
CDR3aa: CASSLYITGGAATNEKLFF

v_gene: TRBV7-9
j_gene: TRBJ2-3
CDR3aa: CASSFSQGSDTQYF

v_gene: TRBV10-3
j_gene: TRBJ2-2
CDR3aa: CAVSLAGLELFF

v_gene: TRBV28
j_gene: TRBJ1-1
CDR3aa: CASSLYAGGGLVTEAFF

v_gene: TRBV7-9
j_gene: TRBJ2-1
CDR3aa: CSSSLWSASEQFF

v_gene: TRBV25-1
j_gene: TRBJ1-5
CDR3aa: CASSAATGAGNQPQHF

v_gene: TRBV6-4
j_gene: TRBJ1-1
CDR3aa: CASSDSTGNTEAFF

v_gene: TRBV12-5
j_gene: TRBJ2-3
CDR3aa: CASDPGGPASDTQYF

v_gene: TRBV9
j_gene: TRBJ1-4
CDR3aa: CASSVGTGHEKLFF

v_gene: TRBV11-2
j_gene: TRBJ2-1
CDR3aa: CASSLGSGSYDNEQFF

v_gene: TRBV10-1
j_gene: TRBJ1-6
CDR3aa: CASRHRRRLWGDGGSPLHF

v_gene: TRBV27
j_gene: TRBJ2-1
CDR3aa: CASSPTSGSVYNEQFF

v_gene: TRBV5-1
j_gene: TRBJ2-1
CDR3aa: CASYPAEAGYNEQFF

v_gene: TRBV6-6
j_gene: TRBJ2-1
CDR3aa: CASSSILAGVDNEQFF

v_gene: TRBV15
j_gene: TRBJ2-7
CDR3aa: CATSRTSGRGDTYEQYF

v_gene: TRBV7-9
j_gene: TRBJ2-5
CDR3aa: CSSSLEDF

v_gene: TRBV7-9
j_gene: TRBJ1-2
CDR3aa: CASSLATGTYGYTF

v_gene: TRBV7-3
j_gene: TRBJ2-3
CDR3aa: CASSPSYADTQYF

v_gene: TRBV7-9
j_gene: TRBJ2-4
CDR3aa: CASSLTTGTKNIQYF

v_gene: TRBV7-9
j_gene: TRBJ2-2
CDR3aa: CASRSGTGVTGELFF

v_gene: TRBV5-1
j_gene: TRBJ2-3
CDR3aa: CASSSGTSGQYTDTQYF

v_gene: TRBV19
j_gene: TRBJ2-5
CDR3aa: CASSIPLEGQETQYF

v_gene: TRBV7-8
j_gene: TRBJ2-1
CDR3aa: CASSLPGSREQFF

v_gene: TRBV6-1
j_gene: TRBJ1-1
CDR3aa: CASSGGRGRPDTEAFF

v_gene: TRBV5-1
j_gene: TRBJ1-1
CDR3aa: CASSLGQGATEAFF

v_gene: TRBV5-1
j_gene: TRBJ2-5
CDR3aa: CASSLGLAGGQETQYF

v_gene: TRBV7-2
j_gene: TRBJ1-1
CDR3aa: CASRNLDRGRAEAFF